The clone carrying this TCR beta chain was picked up a small number of times. As yet, its antigen is unknown. The data are from a study of T cell repertoires in cytomegalovirus infection. Study details: Researchers turned to recently identified HLA-C-restricted CMV epitopes as well as well-studied HLA-B-restricted ones. Public TCR beta signatures provided an indication of both CMV infection and a matching HLA type. Study results and limitations: Across the ex vivo response, the dominant clonotypes were HLA-C-restricted CMV-specific TCR beta clonotypes.

Germline values: CDR1 MNHNS, CDR2 SASEGT. The CDR3 loop spans 14 amino acids. Germline trimming cut 8 bases from V and 2 bases from J; bases unmatched to any gene: 8. One entry per CDR3 protein results from TCRdb running MiXCR on the reads. The profile covers 700,000 to 850,000 distinct CDR3 sequences, with 32% appearing a single time and roughly 12% taken by the ten largest. The sequencing used cultured CD8+ T cells from PBMCs, collected from culture after CMV antigen stimulation. This receptor was obtained from a human donor in good health (CMV status not recorded). Some clones in this sample may be carry-over from other donors' samples. V and J are TRBV6-1 and TRBJ1-2; 7 bases map to TRBD1. CDR3 protein: CASGTGEANYGYTF. The DNA for the CDR3 is TGTGCCAGCGGAACAGGGGAGGCCAACTATGGCTACACCTTC.